This T cell receptor beta chain originates from a study of blood T cell repertoires in COVID-19. Sequenced by immunoSEQ multiplex PCR; TCRdb stores in-frame clones only, minus some. Of tens of thousands of clones in the sample, approximately 80% were seen once. The trim removed 3 bases at V and 1 base at J, leaving 5 bases unmatched. The CDR3 contains 15 residues. Germline values: CDR1 DFQATT, CDR2 SNEGSKA (reference sequence). The sequenced sample consisted of peripheral blood. This TCR came from a human donor in a cohort sampled during active COVID-19. The chain combines TRBV20-1 with TRBJ1-3; 8 positions agree with TRBD1. The CDR3 here is CSASFDRGSGNTIYF. For the CDR3, the DNA is TGCAGTGCTAGTTTCGACAGGGGTTCTGGAAACACCATATATTTT.